One sample yielded the 32 T cell receptor beta chains listed below, sequenced in a study of human T cells and chemical hapten exposure. Time point specified: pre-sensitization, week 0. Treatment described: therapeutic diphenylcyclopropenone sensitization with weekly scalp DPC. TCRdb used MiXCR to reprocess the RACE reads, holding one entry per CDR3 protein. The sample has some 360,000 distinct CDR3 sequences; about 5.1% are singletons. Sample: whole blood, taken in connection with sensitization to the hapten diphenylcyclopropenone (DPC). The receptors derive from a woman in her forties or fifties with alopecia areata. Some clones in this sample may be carry-over from other donors' samples.

In its sample, this clonotype was seen a few times. The V gene is TRBV15, the J gene TRBJ2-1, with D hard to call. V lost 3 bases, J lost 7 bases, and 19 bases lay in between. CDR3 length equals 16 residues. CDR1 LNHNV and CDR2 YYDKDF come from the germline V gene (reference sequence). CDR3 bases: TGTGCCACCAGCAGGCCTACTCTCTCTAGTACGAATGAGCAGTTCTTC. Amino acids: CATSRPTLSSTNEQFF.

CDR3 in DNA: TGTGCCAGCAGCGTAGGATCGGGACAGCATGGGGCTTTCTTT. Its protein is CASSVGSGQHGAFF. The genes are TRBV9 and TRBJ1-1; 7 bases are shared with TRBD1. CDR3 size: 14 residues. In germline, CDR1 is SGDLS, CDR2 YYNGEE. V lost 0 bases and J lost 11; bases outside the gene matches: 10.

This clonotype was detected many times. The CDR3 loop reads CASSVTSGGAPYNEQFF. The CDR3 DNA follows: TGTGCCAGCAGCGTGACTAGCGGGGGGGCGCCCTACAATGAGCAGTTCTTC. The chain links TRBV7-8 to TRBJ2-1; 14 bases fit TRBD2. The V segment lost 5 bases and the J segment 2 bases; nucleotides outside the gene matches: 5. The germline CDR1 and CDR2 sequences are SGHVS and FQNEAQ. The CDR3 contains 17 residues.

This clonotype was counted a few times. V usage is TRBV20-1 and J usage is TRBJ1-1; TRBD1 is a possible D gene (6 bases). Trimming pared 6 bases from V and 0 bases from J, leaving 17 bases between. Germline CDR1 DFQATT, CDR2 SNEGSKA (reference sequence). CDR3 length: 15 amino acids. This chain's CDR3 is CSAPTGTGLNTEAFF. The CDR3 DNA reads as TGCAGTGCCCCGACAGGCACCGGGTTGAACACTGAAGCTTTCTTT.

This clonotype was counted a few times. The chain links TRBV29-1 to TRBJ2-3; 8 bases agree with TRBD2. Germline V gene data show CDR1 as SQVTM and CDR2 as ANQGSEA. The CDR3 is 15 amino acids. The ends lost 4 bases at V and 0 bases at J; junction bases unmatched: 6. The CDR3 region is CSVVGPSGSTDTQYF. The DNA of the CDR3 is TGCAGCGTTGTCGGGCCTAGCGGGAGCACAGATACGCAGTATTTT.

This chain uses TRBV11-2 with TRBJ1-5; unclear D gene. The CDR3 is 13 residues long. Germline CDR1 and CDR2: SGHAT and FQNNGV. Trimming stripped 1 base from V and 9 bases from J, with 10 bases between. CDR3 coding DNA: TGTGCCAGCAGCTTAGGCTGGGATAGGCCCCAGCATTTT. Protein: CASSLGWDRPQHF.

The sample holds many counts of this clonotype. J is TRBJ2-1 and V is TRBV5-5; D not certain. Germline V gene lookup returns CDR1 SGHKS and CDR2 YYEKEE (reference sequence). V was pared by 3 bases and J by 9 bases, with 7 bases between. The CDR3 spans 11 residues. CDR3 in amino acids: CASSYDLEQFF. CDR3 DNA: TGTGCCAGCAGCTACGACCTTGAGCAGTTCTTC.

This clonotype was detected ten times or more. The chain joins TRBV3-1 to TRBJ2-2; the match to TRBD2 covers 14 bases. Germline V gene sequence: CDR1 LGHDT, CDR2 YNNKEL (reference sequence). This CDR3 has 18 amino acids. V was pared by 0 bases and J by 4 bases, with 4 bases of the junction left unmatched. The CDR3 bases are TGTGCCAGCAGCCAAGAGGGGACTAGCGGGGGCTTCACCGGGGAGCTGTTTTTT. Its protein is CASSQEGTSGGFTGELFF.

This clonotype was counted ten times or more. The chain employs TRBV13 and TRBJ2-1; D perhaps matches TRBD2 (5 bases). This CDR3 contains 14 residues. Germline CDR1 PRHDT, CDR2 FYEKMQ (reference sequence). Trimming left V 0 bases short and J 8 bases short, with 11 bases between. The CDR3 coding sequence is TGTGCCAGCAGCTTAGGACCGGGGTCCGATGAGCAGTTCTTC. This translates into CASSLGPGSDEQFF. The complete variable domain, with remaining parts taken from reference TRBV13 and TRBJ2-1, reads AAGVIQSPRHLIKEKRETATLKCYPIPRHDTVYWYQQGPGQDPQFLISFYEKMQSDKGSIPDRFSAQQFSDYHSELNMSSLELGDSALYFCASSLGPGSDEQFFGPGTRLTVL.

This clonotype was found a few times. The chain links TRBV5-6 to TRBJ1-1; D remains unclear. The CDR3 sequence is 14 residues long. V lost 0 bases and J 1 base, leaving 7 bases between the germline ends. Germline V lookup: CDR1 SGHDT, CDR2 YYEEEE. The CDR3 region has the DNA TGTGCCAGCAGCTTGGCCCCCGGGAACACTGAAGCTTTCTTT. This codes for CASSLAPGNTEAFF.

This clonotype was seen ten or more times. The chain couples TRBV21-1 to TRBJ1-1; the DNA was not compared with TRBD1, the D call given in the table. TRBV21-1 is given as a pseudogene. The CDR3 covers 14 residues. The CDR3 DNA reads as TGTGCCAGCAGCAACTGGGCGGCGCGTACTGAAGCTTTCTTT. It is translated as CASSNWAARTEAFF.

This chain connects TRBV12-3 or TRBV12-4 to TRBJ2-7, with 10 bases that match TRBD1. Trimming removed 5 bases from V and 7 bases from J; junction bases left unmatched: 5. This CDR3 region has 13 residues. CDR3 region: CASSLDRGQEQYF. As DNA, the CDR3 is TGTGCCAGCAGTCTCGACAGGGGGCAAGAGCAGTACTTC.

This clonotype was found many times. V is TRBV3-1 and J is TRBJ1-2, with unresolved D. The V and J ends lost 3 bases and 0 bases respectively, with 11 bases between them. The CDR3 consists of 15 residues. Germline-derived CDR1 and CDR2 are LGHDT and YNNKEL (reference sequence). CDR3 bases: TGTGCCAGCAGCCAGGCGGCGGGGTCTAACTATGGCTACACCTTC. It encodes CASSQAAGSNYGYTF.

This clonotype was counted at least ten times. V gene TRBV4-1 combines with J gene TRBJ1-1, with TRBD1 matching 8 bases. After removal of 3 bases from V and 8 bases from J, the junction contained 5 bases not matched to a gene. Germline assignment: CDR1 MGHRA and CDR2 YSYEKL. The CDR3 has 13 amino acids. CDR3 DNA: TGCGCCAGCAGCCACACGGGGGACAGGGAAGCTTTCTTT. The encoded protein is CASSHTGDREAFF.

There are many counts of this clonotype. The V call is TRBV6-2 or TRBV6-3, the J call TRBJ1-1; D call uncertain. V lost 6 bases, J lost 5 bases, and 7 bases lay in between. The CDR3 is 11 residues long. Germline V gives CDR1 MNHEY, CDR2 SVGEGT. The CDR3 sequence: CASREGTEAFF. DNA of the CDR3: TGTGCCAGCAGAGAAGGAACTGAAGCTTTCTTT.

This clonotype was seen more than once but under ten times. The chain uses TRBV12-3 or TRBV12-4 and TRBJ1-2; D is perhaps TRBD1 (5 bases). Trimming cost V 4 bases and J 6 bases, with 15 bases left between them. The CDR3 extends over 14 amino acids. The CDR3 sequence: CASSWARWGHGYTF. The CDR3 DNA is TGTGCCAGCAGTTGGGCTCGGTGGGGCCATGGCTACACCTTC.

This clonotype was recorded a few times. The chain has TRBV28 and TRBJ1-2, with 9 nucleotides matching TRBD1. CDR3 length equals 18 residues. Germline V gene lookup returns CDR1 MDHEN and CDR2 SYDVKM. With V trimmed by 3 bases and J by 0 bases, 11 bases remained unmatched. Here the CDR3 reads CASSLAWDRVVPNYGYTF. In DNA form, the CDR3 reads TGTGCCAGCAGTTTGGCTTGGGACAGGGTGGTACCTAACTATGGCTACACCTTC.

In its sample, this clonotype was seen many times. The V gene is TRBV6-2 or TRBV6-3, the J gene TRBJ2-2; 7 bases are a match to TRBD2. The CDR3 covers 13 residues. J gave up 7 bases and V 6 bases, and 5 bases lay outside the gene matches. CDR1 is MNHEY, CDR2 SVGEGT, per germline. CDR3 coding DNA: TGTGCCAGCAGAGGACTAGTTAGCGGGGAGCTGTTTTTT. Its protein product is CASRGLVSGELFF.

This clonotype was observed many times. V and J are TRBV7-2 and TRBJ2-5; maybe TRBD2 (5 bases). The CDR3 loop spans 16 amino acids. With 4 bases removed from V and 5 bases from J, the gap between germline ends came to 20 bases. CDR1 and CDR2 (germline): SGHTA, FQGNSA. In DNA, the CDR3 is TGTGCCAGCAGCTCTTTACGGATAGGTTCGGGGGAGACCCAGTACTTC. This encodes CASSSLRIGSGETQYF.

Only a few counts were recorded for this clonotype. The gene calls are TRBV12-3 or TRBV12-4 and TRBJ2-3; 11 bases fit TRBD2. V gave up 6 bases and J gave up 6 bases; unmatched junction bases: 11. This CDR3 contains 16 residues. DNA for the CDR3: TGTGCCAGCAGAGAAGCTAGCGGGGGGCTTTGGGATACGCAGTATTTT. It yields the protein CASREASGGLWDTQYF.

This clonotype was seen at least ten times. This rearrangement joins TRBV29-1 to TRBJ2-3; D perhaps matches TRBD2 (5 bases). Per the germline V gene, CDR1 is SQVTM and CDR2 is ANQGSEA. This CDR3 has 12 amino acids. Trimming stripped 4 bases from V and 7 bases from J, with 12 bases between. CDR3 amino acids: CSVGLAENTQYF. The CDR3 DNA reads as TGCAGCGTTGGGCTAGCTGAGAATACGCAGTATTTT.

This clonotype was seen many times. This sequence joins TRBV28 and TRBJ2-7, with D perhaps TRBD2 (5 bases). V lost 5 bases, J lost 3 bases, and 11 bases lay in between. The CDR3 runs 13 residues. Germline V CDR1 and CDR2: MDHEN, SYDVKM. CDR3: CASSTPAVYEQYF. The DNA of the CDR3 is TGTGCCAGCAGTACCCCAGCGGTCTACGAGCAGTACTTC.

This clonotype was observed a handful of times. The chain is built from TRBV10-3 and TRBJ2-6; D gene uncertain. The V end lost 6 bases, the J end lost 4 bases, and 19 bases lay between the germline ends. Germline-derived CDR1 and CDR2 are ENHRY and SYGVKD. The length of the CDR3 is 17 residues. The CDR3 DNA reads as TGTGCCATCAGAGCCTTCGAACCCACTCTAGGGGCCAACGTCCTGACTTTC. Translated, it gives CAIRAFEPTLGANVLTF.

This clonotype has at least ten counts. The chain uses TRBV5-4 and TRBJ2-3; D unresolved. V gave up 0 bases and J gave up 5 bases, with 4 bases separating them. This CDR3 region has 12 residues. Germline V gene lookup returns CDR1 SGHNT and CDR2 YYREEE (reference sequence). CDR3: CASSLGEDTQYF. The CDR3 nucleotides read TGTGCCAGCAGCTTGGGGGAAGATACGCAGTATTTT.

The chain has TRBV2 and TRBJ1-4, with D unclear. This CDR3 contains 13 residues. CDR1 and CDR2 (germline): SNHLY, FYNNEI. With 6 bases removed from V and 1 base from J, the gap between germline ends came to 6 bases. This chain's CDR3 is CASRPITNEKLFF. CDR3 coding DNA: TGTGCCAGCAGACCTATAACTAATGAAAAACTGTTTTTT.

This clonotype was recorded a few times. The CDR3 DNA reads as TGTGCCAGCAGTTTTGGGGACAACAATCAGCCCCAGCATTTT. Its translation: CASSFGDNNQPQHF. The chain uses TRBV12-3 or TRBV12-4 and TRBJ1-5; possible D gene TRBD1, 6 bases. CDR3 length: 14 residues. V was trimmed by 3 bases and J by 3 bases, leaving 9 bases between them.

This clonotype showed up many times. V is TRBV7-8 and J is TRBJ2-3; 8 bases are shared with TRBD2. The V and J ends lost 6 bases and 4 bases, in that order; junction bases with no gene match: 18. This CDR3 region has 18 residues. Germline CDR1 SGHVS, CDR2 FQNEAQ. Written as DNA, the CDR3 is TGTGCCAGCAGTCGTTTTGGACTAGCAGGAGAGCGGGCAGATACGCAGTATTTT. It is translated as CASSRFGLAGERADTQYF.

For the CDR3, the DNA is TGTGCCAGCAGTCCGACCAGCGGCAATGAGCAGTTCTTC. The encoded protein is CASSPTSGNEQFF. The rearrangement joins TRBV12-3 or TRBV12-4 to TRBJ2-1, with a weak D call TRBD2 (5 bases). CDR3 length: 13 residues. The V and J ends lost 5 bases and 6 bases respectively, with 11 bases between them.

This chain connects TRBV25-1 to TRBJ1-5; 10 bases align to TRBD1. There are 14 residues in the CDR3. The germline gives CDR1 MGHDK, CDR2 SYGVNS. The ends lost 8 bases at V and 6 bases at J; junction bases unmatched: 7. CDR3: CASSGQGYGQPQHF. DNA for the CDR3: TGTGCCAGCTCGGGACAGGGGTACGGTCAGCCCCAGCATTTT.

In its sample, this clonotype was seen a few times. The chain uses TRBV4-3 and TRBJ1-1; the D gene is possibly TRBD1 (5 bases). Trimming left V 0 bases short and J 4 bases short, with 9 bases between. CDR3 length: 14 amino acids. The V gene's germline CDR1 is LGHNA and CDR2 YSLEER. CDR3 protein: CASSQDQGSTEAFF. DNA for the CDR3: TGCGCCAGCAGCCAAGACCAGGGATCCACTGAAGCTTTCTTT.

This clonotype was detected a few times. The chain couples TRBV7-2 to TRBJ1-2, with 7 bases identical to TRBD1. The CDR3 totals 13 residues. The germline gives CDR1 SGHTA, CDR2 FQGNSA. V lost 4 bases to trimming and J lost 7 bases; unmatched junction nucleotides: 6. The CDR3 DNA is TGTGCCAGCAGCTCTCGGGACAGTCTTGGCTACACCTTC. Its protein product is CASSSRDSLGYTF.

This clonotype has a count of ten or more. V gene TRBV7-9 combines with J gene TRBJ1-5, with D tentatively TRBD1 (5 bases). CDR1 is SEHNR, CDR2 FQNEAQ, per germline (reference sequence). V dropped 0 bases and J dropped 4 bases, with 19 bases sitting between them. This CDR3 is 18 amino acids long. CDR3 nucleotide sequence: TGTGCCAGCAGCTTAGCCTTCCACCGGGGGTCCTCTAATCAGCCCCAGCATTTT. Translating gives CASSLAFHRGSSNQPQHF.